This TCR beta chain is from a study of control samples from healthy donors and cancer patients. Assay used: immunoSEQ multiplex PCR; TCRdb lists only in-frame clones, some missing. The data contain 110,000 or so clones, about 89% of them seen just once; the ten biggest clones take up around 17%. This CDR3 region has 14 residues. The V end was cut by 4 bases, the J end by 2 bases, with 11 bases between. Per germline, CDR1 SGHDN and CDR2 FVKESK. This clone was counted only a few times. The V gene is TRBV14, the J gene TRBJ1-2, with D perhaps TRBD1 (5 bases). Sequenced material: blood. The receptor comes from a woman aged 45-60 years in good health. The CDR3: CASSLGVGNYGYTF. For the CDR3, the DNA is TGTGCCAGCAGCCTAGGGGTAGGAAACTATGGCTACACCTTC.